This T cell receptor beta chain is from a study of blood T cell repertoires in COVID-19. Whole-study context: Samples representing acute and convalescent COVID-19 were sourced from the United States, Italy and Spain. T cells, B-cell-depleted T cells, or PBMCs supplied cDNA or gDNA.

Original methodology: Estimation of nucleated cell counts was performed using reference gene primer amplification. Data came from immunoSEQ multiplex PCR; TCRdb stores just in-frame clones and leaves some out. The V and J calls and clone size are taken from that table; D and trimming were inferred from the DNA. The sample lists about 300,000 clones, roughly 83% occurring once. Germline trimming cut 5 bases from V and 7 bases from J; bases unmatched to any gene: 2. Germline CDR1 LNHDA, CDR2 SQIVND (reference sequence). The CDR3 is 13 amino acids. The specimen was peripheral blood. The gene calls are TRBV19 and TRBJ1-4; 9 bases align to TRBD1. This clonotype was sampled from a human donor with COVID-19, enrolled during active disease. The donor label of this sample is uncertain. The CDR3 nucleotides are TGTGCCAGTAGTCTGGACAGGGGTGAAAAACTGTTTTTT. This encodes CASSLDRGEKLFF.